The 22 T cell receptor beta chains given below trace back to one sample, sequenced in a study of OX40 agonist ivuxolimab in advanced cancers. Produced via immunoSEQ multiplex PCR; TCRdb's table is partial and in-frame only. The data show around 140,000 clones, with 85% to 95% seen just once and roughly 0.94% held by the top ten. The material sequenced was CD4+ or CD8+ T cells sorted from blood, taken in a trial of the OX40 agonist ivuxolimab. These receptors were taken from an adult with an advanced solid tumor such as melanoma, head and neck, liver or kidney cancer.

The chain couples TRBV28 to TRBJ1-1; 9 nucleotides line up with TRBD1. Germline V lookup: CDR1 MDHEN, CDR2 SYDVKM. V lost 4 bases to trimming and J lost 9 bases; unmatched junction nucleotides: 9. The CDR3 loop spans 14 amino acids. DNA of the CDR3: TGTGCCAGCAGTTCCCCCGTGGGACAGGGCCAAGCTTTCTTT. Its protein product is CASSSPVGQGQAFF. Together with reference TRBV28 and TRBJ1-1, the CDR3 gives the full variable domain: DVKVTQSSRYLVKRTGEKVFLECVQDMDHENMFWYRQDPGLGLRLIYFSYDVKMKEKGDIPEGYSVSREKKERFSLILESASTNQTSMYLCASSSPVGQGQAFFGQGTRLTVV.

With respect to this clone: One end of the junction does not line up with germline, which may come from a read error. The chain couples TRBV9 to TRBJ1-2; D is ambiguous. The germline CDR1 and CDR2 sequences are SGDLS and YYNGEE. This CDR3 spans 15 amino acids. This CDR3 is CASSVEVSANYGCTF. Here the CDR3 DNA reads TGTGCCAGCAGCGTAGAGGTCTCAGCTAACTATGGCTGCACCTTC.

The chain links TRBV18 to TRBJ1-3; maybe TRBD1 (5 bases). This CDR3 spans 18 amino acids. The V end was cut by 2 bases, the J end by 0 bases, with 17 bases between. The germline V gene has CDR1 KGHSH and CDR2 LQKENI. The CDR3 DNA reads TGTGCCAGCTCACCAGCCGTTCCGGGGACTAACTCTGGAAACACCATATATTTT. Amino acid sequence: CASSPAVPGTNSGNTIYF.

The chain has TRBV5-4 and TRBJ1-6; weak D call: TRBD1 (5 bases). Germline V gene sequence: CDR1 SGHNT, CDR2 YYREEE (reference sequence). This CDR3 contains 15 residues. Trimming took 0 bases from V and 10 from J, leaving 14 bases between them. The CDR3 nucleotides read TGTGCCAGCAGCTTGGCCGGGACGTCTGGGTCACCCCTCCACTTT. Encoded protein: CASSLAGTSGSPLHF.

The genes are TRBV5-1 and TRBJ2-2; D gene ambiguous. The ends were cut back, 0 bases at V and 0 bases at J, with 9 bases in the middle. The germline V gene encodes CDR1 SGHRS and CDR2 YFSETQ. The CDR3 sequence is 16 residues long. The CDR3 nucleotides read TGCGCCAGCAGCTTGGCCGCCCTGACGAACACCGGGGAGCTGTTTTTT. This encodes CASSLAALTNTGELFF.

V gene TRBV5-1 combines with J gene TRBJ1-2; tentatively, D is TRBD1 (6 bases). V lost 0 bases and J 5 bases, leaving 17 bases between the germline ends. The CDR3 sequence is 16 residues long. From germline, CDR1 is SGHRS and CDR2 YFSETQ. CDR3 in amino acids: CASSLAGAAPLYGYTF. The DNA for the CDR3 is TGCGCCAGCAGCTTGGCAGGGGCCGCTCCGCTATATGGCTACACCTTC. The variable domain in full, completed from reference TRBV5-1 and TRBJ1-2, reads KAGVTQTPRYLIKTRGQQVTLSCSPISGHRSVSWYQQTPGQGLQFLFEYFSETQRNKGNFPGRFSGRQFSNSRSEMNVSTLELGDSALYLCASSLAGAAPLYGYTFGSGTRLTVV.

The DNA for the CDR3 is TGTGCCAGCAGTTACCCGACCAGGTCCACCTACGAGCAGTACTTC. It yields the protein CASSYPTRSTYEQYF. The chain employs TRBV6-5 and TRBJ2-7; D remains unclear. Trimming took 2 bases from V and 2 from J, leaving 13 bases between them. CDR1 and CDR2 (germline): MNHEY, SVGAGI. The CDR3 length is 15 residues.

As concerns this clone: A read error may produce the germline difference seen at one junction end. The chain carries TRBV19 and TRBJ2-6; D tentatively reads TRBD1 or TRBD2 (5 bases each). The CDR3 is 19 amino acids. Germline lookup yields CDR1 LNHDA and CDR2 SQIVND (reference sequence). DNA of the CDR3: TGTGCCAATAGTGTCCCCGGGGCCTTGATTGTCCCTGGGGCCAACGTCCTGACTTTC. Its protein is CANSVPGALIVPGANVLTF.

This clone occurred once. V and J are TRBV14 and TRBJ2-7; 12 bases match TRBD2. The CDR3 is made up of 17 amino acids. CDR1 is SGHDN, CDR2 FVKESK, per germline. The trim removed 1 base at V and 7 bases at J, leaving 11 bases unmatched. CDR3 in amino acids: CASSQVGGTSGSREQYF. CDR3 in DNA: TGTGCCAGCAGCCAAGTAGGAGGGACTAGCGGGTCTCGGGAGCAGTACTTC.

J is TRBJ2-1 and V is TRBV6-5; D may be TRBD1 or TRBD2 (7 bases each). The CDR3 has 12 residues. CDR1 is MNHEY, CDR2 SVGAGI, per germline. V lost 4 bases, J lost 9 bases, and 10 bases lay in between. CDR3 sequence reads: CASSSRGGEQFF. As DNA, the CDR3 is TGTGCCAGCAGTTCCAGGGGGGGTGAGCAGTTCTTC.

The rearrangement links TRBV7-9 to TRBJ1-1; no firm D call. Trimming left V 3 bases short and J 7 bases short, with 12 bases between. CDR1 is SEHNR and CDR2 is FQNEAQ in the germline V gene (reference sequence). The CDR3 sequence is 13 residues long. CDR3 nucleotides: TGTGCCAGCAGCTTGGGCTTGGCCAATGAAGCTTTCTTT. Translation: CASSLGLANEAFF.

The chain uses TRBV11-2 and TRBJ1-1; 7 bases agree with TRBD1. Germline V gene data show CDR1 as SGHAT and CDR2 as FQNNGV. The CDR3 extends over 16 amino acids. Trimming removed 3 bases from V and 2 bases from J; junction bases left unmatched: 9. CDR3 sequence reads: CASSFRGNGKNTEAFF. The CDR3 nucleotides are TGTGCCAGCAGCTTCAGGGGGAATGGAAAAAACACTGAAGCTTTCTTT. Full variable domain (rest looked up from reference TRBV11-2 and TRBJ1-1): EAGVAQSPRYKIIEKRQSVAFWCNPISGHATLYWYQQILGQGPKLLIQFQNNGVVDDSQLPKDRFSAERLKGVDSTLKIQPAKLEDSAVYLCASSFRGNGKNTEAFFGQGTRLTVV.

This clone was found once. This chain joins TRBV28 and TRBJ1-4; D is possibly TRBD1 (5 bases). In germline, CDR1 is MDHEN, CDR2 SYDVKM. V was pared by 5 bases and J by 8 bases, with 18 bases between. The CDR3 runs 15 residues. In nucleotides, the CDR3 is TGTGCCAGCAGTCCCGGGGGGGGTATGGGCGAAAAACTGTTTTTT. This sequence encodes CASSPGGGMGEKLFF.

This chain connects TRBV6-6 to TRBJ1-6; a possible D gene is TRBD1 (5 bases). The CDR3 has 14 amino acids. V lost 10 bases to trimming and J lost 1 base, with 11 bases between them. Germline loops: CDR1 MNHNY, CDR2 SVGAGI (reference sequence). The CDR3 sequence: CAIGRQSYNSPLHF. In DNA form, the CDR3 reads TGTGCCATCGGCCGACAGTCCTATAATTCACCCCTCCACTTT.

The chain recombines TRBV5-4 with TRBJ2-5, with 9 bases lining up with TRBD1. V shed 1 base and J 5 bases; nucleotides not matched to a gene: 9. The CDR3 consists of 16 residues. Looked up from germline, CDR1 is SGHNT and CDR2 is YYREEE (reference sequence). In DNA, the CDR3 is TGTGCCAGCAGCTTGAGGACAGGGGAATTTGGGGAGACCCAGTACTTC. This codes for CASSLRTGEFGETQYF.

CDR3 residues: CASSESFGTRYEQYF. DNA for the CDR3: TGCGCCAGCAGTGAGTCGTTCGGGACCCGCTACGAGCAGTACTTC. The chain carries TRBV10-2 and TRBJ2-7; D may be TRBD1 or TRBD2 (5 bases each). The CDR3 runs to 15 residues. The germline V gene encodes CDR1 WSHSY and CDR2 SAAADI. The germline V and J ends were trimmed by 0 bases and 3 bases, with 12 bases remaining between them.

The rearrangement uses TRBV5-6 and TRBJ2-5, with TRBD1 matching 7 bases. The CDR3 loop spans 15 amino acids. The germline V gene encodes CDR1 SGHDT and CDR2 YYEEEE. V lost 0 bases to trimming and J lost 5 bases; unmatched junction nucleotides: 7. DNA for the CDR3: TGTGCCAGCAGCTTGGCCATGACAGGGAAGGAGACCCAGTACTTC. Translating gives CASSLAMTGKETQYF.

The chain links TRBV7-2 to TRBJ2-7; TRBD2 might be the D (5 bases). V lost 1 base and J lost 4, with 8 bases in between. The CDR3 spans 13 residues. The V gene's germline CDR1 is SGHTA and CDR2 FQGNSA. The CDR3 nucleotides are TGTGCCAGCAGCTTAGGGAGGTTTTACGAGCAGTACTTC. It codes for CASSLGRFYEQYF. Filled out from reference TRBV7-2 and TRBJ2-7, the complete variable domain reads GAGVSQSPSNKVTEKGKDVELRCDPISGHTALYWYRQSLGQGLEFLIYFQGNSAPDKSGLPSDRFSAERTGGSVSTLTIQRTQQEDSAVYLCASSLGRFYEQYFGPGTRLTVT.

V is TRBV30 and J is TRBJ2-7; D tentatively reads TRBD1 or TRBD2 (7 bases each). Germline CDR1 and CDR2: GTSNPN and SVGIG (reference sequence). V was clipped by 3 bases and J by 6 bases, with 21 bases between them. This CDR3 spans 15 amino acids. The CDR3 DNA is TGTGCCTGGAGGACCCTCAGGGGGGGTTTGGGCGAGCAGTACTTC. Its protein is CAWRTLRGGLGEQYF.

The chain has TRBV27 and TRBJ1-6; D is undetermined. Germline V gives CDR1 MNHEY, CDR2 SMNVEV (reference sequence). The length of the CDR3 is 15 residues. Trimming stripped 6 bases from V and 5 bases from J, with 14 bases between. This CDR3 reads CASSPLAGNNSPLHF. The CDR3 nucleotides are TGTGCCAGCAGCCCCTTGGCCGGCAATAATTCACCCCTCCACTTT.

This chain joins TRBV5-1 and TRBJ2-5; TRBD1 aligns across 9 bases. Trimming at V came to 3 bases and at J to 2 bases, leaving 8 bases not matched to a gene. Germline CDR1 reads SGHRS; CDR2 reads YFSETQ. The CDR3 is 16 amino acids. The CDR3: CASSSLPGQGQETQYF. As DNA, the CDR3 is TGCGCCAGCAGCTCACTCCCGGGACAGGGACAAGAGACCCAGTACTTC.

The genes are TRBV28 and TRBJ2-7; D remains ambiguous. Deletions cut 10 bases from V and 0 bases from J, with 19 bases between. Germline V lookup: CDR1 MDHEN, CDR2 SYDVKM. The CDR3 length is 15 residues. The CDR3 DNA reads TGTGCCACAACGCCAGGTGGGCCGAGCTCCTACGAGCAGTACTTC. Translating it yields CATTPGGPSSYEQYF.